Following are 21 T cell receptor beta chains from one sample sequenced in a study of T-cell reconstitution after alpha-beta-depleted transplantation in children. The library targeted TCRbeta and was prepared with unique molecular identifiers. TCRdb analysed the PCR reads with MiXCR anew, one entry per CDR3 protein. The top ten clones hold over 5.5% of a sample with 490,000 or so distinct CDR3 sequences, around 12% of them seen once. Sample: PBMCs from the stem cell graft donor, taken from the stem cell graft. All receptors derive from a human donor who donated a stem cell graft to a child with combined immunodeficiency.

This clonotype has a handful of counts. The chain links TRBV6-5 to TRBJ2-2, with 10 nucleotides matching TRBD2. CDR3 size: 16 residues. The V segment lost 2 bases and the J segment 4 bases; nucleotides outside the gene matches: 4. Germline assignment: CDR1 MNHEY and CDR2 SVGAGI. Here the CDR3 reads CASSYSGGGPTGELFF. Here the CDR3 DNA reads TGTGCCAGCAGTTACAGCGGGGGGGGACCCACCGGGGAGCTGTTTTTT.

Only a few counts were recorded for this clonotype. This chain uses TRBV28 with TRBJ2-5, with no clear D. This CDR3 contains 13 residues. Germline CDR1 MDHEN, CDR2 SYDVKM. Trimming cost V 1 base and J 5 bases, with 8 bases left between them. The DNA of the CDR3 is TGTGCCAGCAGTTTATTAATGGCCGAGACCCAGTACTTC. Encoded protein: CASSLLMAETQYF.

The chain recombines TRBV13 with TRBJ2-7, with 13 positions matching TRBD2. Germline V gene data show CDR1 as PRHDT and CDR2 as FYEKMQ (reference sequence). The ends lost 5 bases at V and 2 bases at J; junction bases unmatched: 6. The length of the CDR3 is 16 residues. The DNA of the CDR3 is TGTGCCAGCAGCGGGAGGACTAGCGGGAGAGCCTACGAGCAGTACTTC. Protein: CASSGRTSGRAYEQYF.

This clonotype was recorded a few times. V usage is TRBV7-8 and J usage is TRBJ2-1, with 7 bases matching TRBD1. Germline V gene lookup returns CDR1 SGHVS and CDR2 FQNEAQ. J was trimmed by 2 bases and V by 5 bases; bases with no gene match: 12. The CDR3 extends over 17 amino acids. CDR3 sequence: CASSPPLRDRTYNEQFF. The DNA of the CDR3 is TGTGCCAGCAGCCCCCCCCTCCGGGACAGAACCTACAATGAGCAGTTCTTC. Filled out from reference TRBV7-8 and TRBJ2-1, the complete variable domain reads GAGVSQSPRYKVAKRGQDVALRCDPISGHVSLFWYQQALGQGPEFLTYFQNEAQLDKSGLPSDRFFAERPEGSVSTLKIQRTQQEDSAVYLCASSPPLRDRTYNEQFFGPGTRLTVL.

V is TRBV27 and J is TRBJ2-1, with D possibly TRBD1 on 5 matching bases. Looked up from germline, CDR1 is MNHEY and CDR2 is SMNVEV (reference sequence). The V and J ends lost 0 bases and 8 bases respectively, with 8 bases between them. The CDR3 is made up of 13 amino acids. CDR3 residues: CASSLSDIHEQFF. The CDR3 DNA is TGTGCCAGCAGTTTATCGGACATCCATGAGCAGTTCTTC.

This clonotype was seen repeatedly, ten times or more. V usage is TRBV24-1 and J usage is TRBJ1-1; 9 nucleotides align to TRBD1. Germline V lookup: CDR1 KGHDR, CDR2 SFDVKD. V lost 0 bases and J lost 1; bases outside the gene matches: 8. CDR3 length: 18 residues. This CDR3 reads CATSDLDTGGFTNTEAFF. The CDR3 coding sequence is TGTGCCACCAGTGATTTGGATACAGGGGGCTTCACGAACACTGAAGCTTTCTTT.

This clonotype has at least ten counts. The chain carries TRBV24-1 and TRBJ2-1, with 10 bases that match TRBD2. Per germline, CDR1 KGHDR and CDR2 SFDVKD. The CDR3 covers 16 residues. J lost 5 bases, V lost 1 base, and 4 bases had no gene match. This chain's CDR3 is CATSDFLAGVNNEQFF. CDR3 nucleotides: TGTGCCACCAGTGATTTCCTAGCGGGAGTTAACAATGAGCAGTTCTTC.

In this sample, this clonotype turned up many times. Here the CDR3 reads CSARDGTDSYEQYF. DNA of the CDR3: TGCAGTGCTAGAGATGGGACAGACTCCTACGAGCAGTACTTC. This chain links TRBV20-1 with TRBJ2-7, with 7 bases fitting TRBD1. V shed 0 bases and J 0 bases; nucleotides not matched to a gene: 2. This CDR3 is built from 14 residues. Looked up from germline, CDR1 is DFQATT and CDR2 is SNEGSKA (reference sequence).

The rearrangement links TRBV27 to TRBJ2-1, with D perhaps matching TRBD1 (6 bases). The CDR3 has 15 residues. V was clipped by 6 bases and J by 4 bases, with 16 bases between them. Germline loops: CDR1 MNHEY, CDR2 SMNVEV (reference sequence). CDR3 amino acids: CASRQSGAPYNEQFF. The CDR3 DNA reads TGTGCCAGCAGGCAGTCAGGGGCCCCTTACAATGAGCAGTTCTTC.

The chain joins TRBV12-3 or TRBV12-4 to TRBJ2-1, with D perhaps TRBD1 (6 bases). This CDR3 comprises 17 residues. Trimming removed 5 bases at V and 1 base at J, with 18 bases between. CDR3 nucleotide sequence: TGTGCCAGCAGTACCCTCAGGGGTGCGCGGTCCTACAATGAGCAGTTCTTC. Translated, it gives CASSTLRGARSYNEQFF.

In its sample, this clonotype was seen a few times. A junction boundary mismatches the germline segment, possibly from a read error. V is TRBV7-3 and J is TRBJ2-7; D gene unclear. CDR3 size: 12 residues. Germline CDR1 SGHTA, CDR2 FQGTGA. The CDR3 loop reads CASSSPDTPLHF. The CDR3 nucleotides read TGTGCCAGCAGCTCCCCTGACACTCCTCTACACTTC.

This clonotype was detected ten times or more. This chain connects TRBV27 to TRBJ2-2; 13 bases fit TRBD2. In germline, CDR1 is MNHEY, CDR2 SMNVEV (reference sequence). V gave up 5 bases and J gave up 6 bases; unmatched junction bases: 9. The CDR3 totals 17 residues. CDR3 loop: CASSPRLAGGGAGELFF. CDR3 DNA sequence: TGTGCCAGCAGTCCTAGACTAGCGGGAGGTGGTGCCGGGGAGCTGTTTTTT.

This clonotype was observed a few times. This chain joins TRBV20-1 and TRBJ2-7; 9 positions match TRBD1. Looked up from germline, CDR1 is DFQATT and CDR2 is SNEGSKA (reference sequence). CDR3 length: 17 residues. After removal of 4 bases from V and 1 base from J, the junction contained 14 bases not matched to a gene. This CDR3 reads CSAKQFWDRENSYEQYF. Here the CDR3 DNA reads TGCAGTGCTAAACAATTTTGGGACAGGGAGAATTCCTACGAGCAGTACTTC.

The chain carries TRBV5-1 and TRBJ2-7; D is unclear. The CDR3 is 14 residues long. The germline V gene encodes CDR1 SGHRS and CDR2 YFSETQ. Between the trimmed V and J ends, which lost 2 bases and 7 bases, there was a span of 16 bases. CDR3 DNA sequence: TGCGCCAGCAGCTTAGACCCTTTTTCTTTTGAGCAGTACTTC. It codes for CASSLDPFSFEQYF.

This clonotype was seen many times. The rearrangement joins TRBV6-1 to TRBJ2-5; a possible D gene is TRBD2 (5 bases). Between the trimmed V and J ends, which lost 4 bases and 2 bases, there was a span of 11 bases. Looked up from germline, CDR1 is MNHNS and CDR2 is SASEGT. This CDR3 region has 14 residues. DNA of the CDR3: TGTGCCAGCAGTGTGGACGGAGGTCAAGAGACCCAGTACTTC. This translates into CASSVDGGQETQYF.

This clonotype was seen a handful of times. V is TRBV29-1 and J is TRBJ2-3; 8 nucleotides line up with TRBD1. From germline, CDR1 is SQVTM and CDR2 ANQGSEA. The junction had 2 bases not matched to a gene; V was cut back by 2 bases and J by 1 base. The CDR3 length is 14 residues. The CDR3 DNA follows: TGCAGCGTTGAAACAGGGGGAGGCACAGATACGCAGTATTTT. This encodes CSVETGGGTDTQYF.

The chain combines TRBV15 with TRBJ2-7; 9 positions match TRBD2. The CDR3 is made up of 17 amino acids. The V and J ends lost 1 base and 4 bases, in that order; junction bases with no gene match: 11. Germline CDR1 and CDR2: LNHNV and YYDKDF (reference sequence). The CDR3 DNA is TGTGCCACCAGCAGAGGCCCTGGGGCGGGAGGGGTTTACGAGCAGTACTTC. Protein sequence: CATSRGPGAGGVYEQYF.

In its sample, this clonotype was seen many times. This rearrangement joins TRBV6-2 or TRBV6-3 to TRBJ2-7; 15 nucleotides agree with TRBD2. This CDR3 has 15 amino acids. Germline lookup yields CDR1 MNHEY and CDR2 SVGEGT. V lost 6 bases, J lost 4 bases, and 4 bases stayed unmatched. The CDR3 loop is CASRIGTSGRYEQYF. Here the CDR3 DNA reads TGTGCCAGCAGGATCGGGACTAGCGGGAGGTACGAGCAGTACTTC.

The sample holds a few counts of this clonotype. J is TRBJ2-7 and V is TRBV5-1; possible D gene TRBD1, 5 bases. Germline V gene data show CDR1 as SGHRS and CDR2 as YFSETQ. The V end lost 0 bases, the J end lost 6 bases, and 10 bases lay between the germline ends. This CDR3 spans 13 amino acids. The CDR3 sequence is CASSLGDSSEQYF. The CDR3 DNA sequence: TGCGCCAGCAGCTTGGGTGACAGTTCCGAGCAGTACTTC.

This clonotype has only a few counts. This rearrangement joins TRBV6-2 or TRBV6-3 to TRBJ2-7; 7 nucleotides match TRBD2. V shed 2 bases, J shed 0 bases, and the junction held 7 bases outside the gene matches. The CDR3 has 16 residues. Germline CDR1 MNHEY, CDR2 SVGEGT. This chain's CDR3 is CASSYLLREISYEQYF. CDR3 nucleotide sequence: TGTGCCAGCAGTTACCTTCTGCGGGAGATCTCCTACGAGCAGTACTTC.

This clonotype was seen a handful of times. The chain employs TRBV12-3 or TRBV12-4 and TRBJ2-3; D unclear. The CDR3 runs to 14 residues. V dropped 3 bases and J dropped 2 bases, with 9 bases sitting between them. The CDR3 spells CASSFRESTDTQYF. CDR3 DNA sequence: TGTGCCAGCAGTTTCCGAGAGTCCACAGATACGCAGTATTTT.